What follows are 8 T cell receptor beta chains derived from one specimen sequenced in a study of T cells in Graves' hyperthyroidism and ophthalmopathy. RNA transcripts served as the template for amplifying TCR beta CDR3 regions. The primer set for the first-round RT-PCR of the TCR CDR3 was HTBI. One entry per CDR3 protein, called by TCRdb with MiXCR from the multiplex PCR reads. In the table there are around 490,000 distinct CDR3 sequences, just under 20% of which are singletons. Source material: blood. Source of these receptors: a man in his forties or fifties with Graves' ophthalmopathy.

This clonotype was observed a handful of times. This chain uses TRBV3-1 with TRBJ1-4; no definite D call. Deletions cut 0 bases from V and 6 bases from J, with 11 bases between. The CDR3 loop spans 15 amino acids. The germline V gene encodes CDR1 LGHDT and CDR2 YNNKEL (reference sequence). CDR3 protein: CASSQEFRRHEKLFF. The CDR3 DNA follows: TGTGCCAGCAGCCAAGAATTCAGGCGCCATGAAAAACTGTTTTTT.

The genes are TRBV24-1 and TRBJ2-7; TRBD2 might be the D (6 bases). CDR3 length equals 18 residues. V lost 5 bases, J lost 0 bases, and 22 bases lay in between. Germline V lookup: CDR1 KGHDR, CDR2 SFDVKD. CDR3 in DNA: TGTGCCACCAGTGGGGGGGAAGCCAACCCTCTTGGCTCCTACGAGCAGTACTTC. It specifies CATSGGEANPLGSYEQYF.

This clonotype was observed at least ten times. The chain employs TRBV30 and TRBJ2-2; 11 nucleotides align to TRBD2. Germline CDR1 and CDR2: GTSNPN and SVGIG (reference sequence). This CDR3 is built from 14 residues. V lost 3 bases, J lost 6 bases, and 3 bases stayed unmatched. CDR3 bases: TGTGCCTGGAGGGGGGGACTAGCGGCCGGGGAGCTGTTTTTT. Translating it yields CAWRGGLAAGELFF.

This clonotype was counted many times. This sequence joins TRBV18 and TRBJ1-1; tentative D call: TRBD1 (5 bases). CDR3 length: 15 amino acids. Germline CDR1 reads KGHSH; CDR2 reads LQKENI. Trimming took off 0 bases at V and 5 bases at J, with 13 bases between the two ends. The DNA for the CDR3 is TGTGCCAGCTCACCACCGCGGGGGGGAGGAACTGAAGCTTTCTTT. Protein product: CASSPPRGGGTEAFF.

The CDR3 protein is CASSGQGASRGANEQFF. In nucleotides, the CDR3 is TGTGCCAGCAGTGGGCAGGGGGCTTCGCGGGGGGCAAATGAGCAGTTCTTC. J is TRBJ2-1 and V is TRBV6-1; D assignment may be TRBD1 or TRBD2 (8 bases each). Deletions cut 4 bases from V and 7 bases from J, with 23 bases between. CDR1 MNHNS and CDR2 SASEGT come from the germline V gene. There are 17 residues in the CDR3.

The J gene is TRBJ2-3, the V gene TRBV20-1; perhaps TRBD1 as D (6 bases). Trimming took off 5 bases at V and 10 bases at J, with 19 bases between the two ends. This CDR3 region has 13 residues. Germline CDR1 and CDR2: DFQATT and SNEGSKA (reference sequence). The CDR3 nucleotides are TGCAGTGCTGGGACAACAACGGTGGGCCCGCAGTATTTT. Amino acids: CSAGTTTVGPQYF.

With regard to this clonotype: This clone may be a read error of a much larger clone one base away. The CDR3 here is CASSSGEGSSYERYF. CDR3 bases: TGTGCCAGCAGTTCAGGGGAGGGGAGCTCCTACGAGCGGTACTTC. This chain uses TRBV2 with TRBJ2-7; TRBD2 might be the D (7 bases). The CDR3 loop spans 15 amino acids. Germline-derived CDR1 and CDR2 are SNHLY and FYNNEI.

This clonotype was seen more than once but under ten times. This chain joins TRBV27 and TRBJ2-1, with D perhaps TRBD1 or TRBD2 (5 bases each). Germline assignment: CDR1 MNHEY and CDR2 SMNVEV (reference sequence). The CDR3 totals 14 residues. Trimming removed 2 bases from V and 9 bases from J, with 14 bases in between. CDR3 nucleotide sequence: TGTGCCAGCAGTTTAAACCCTCGGGGCCCTGAGCAGTTCTTC. Protein: CASSLNPRGPEQFF.